The present T cell receptor beta chain was sequenced within a study of radiotherapy plus CTLA-4 blockade in lung cancer. Study overall: Of the patients, 15% to 20% showed objective responses and around 32% attained disease control.

Regarding this clone: The antigen is undetermined.

The CDR3 runs to 14 residues. Germline V gene lookup returns CDR1 MNHEY and CDR2 SVGAGI. V lost 5 bases to trimming and J lost 7 bases, with 15 bases between them. Study-level findings and limits: Blood saw expansion of tumor-derived TCR clones after radiotherapy plus ipilimumab.

Profiling relied on immunoSEQ multiplex PCR, and the TCRdb table lists in-frame clones only, not all of them. The sample lists tens of thousands of clones, around 75% occurring once. The sequences come from peripheral blood, collected from a patient treated with radiotherapy plus ipilimumab. The chain has TRBV6-5 and TRBJ1-5; D perhaps matches TRBD1 (6 bases). This sequence was found in a human donor with non-small cell lung cancer who had a complete response to radiotherapy plus ipilimumab. CDR3 nucleotides: TGTGCCAGCAGTAGGGGGGGGTACGGGCAGCCCCAGCATTTT. This translates into CASSRGGYGQPQHF.